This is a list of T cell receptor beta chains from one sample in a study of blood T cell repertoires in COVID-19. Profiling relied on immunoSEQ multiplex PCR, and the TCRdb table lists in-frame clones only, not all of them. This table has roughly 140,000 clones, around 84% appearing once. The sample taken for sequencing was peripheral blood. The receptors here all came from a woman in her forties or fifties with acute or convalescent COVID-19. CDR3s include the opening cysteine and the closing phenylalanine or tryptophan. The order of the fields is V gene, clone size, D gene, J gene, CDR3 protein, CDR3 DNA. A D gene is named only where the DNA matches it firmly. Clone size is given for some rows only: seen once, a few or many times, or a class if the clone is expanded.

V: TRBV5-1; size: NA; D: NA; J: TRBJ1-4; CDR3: CASSLRGLGQANEKLFF; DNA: TGCGCCAGCAGCTTGAGGGGTTTAGGTCAGGCTAATGAAAAACTGTTTTTT
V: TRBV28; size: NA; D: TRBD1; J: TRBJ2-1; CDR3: CASRLPGQGYNEQFF; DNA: TGTGCCAGCAGGCTACCGGGACAGGGCTACAATGAGCAGTTCTTC
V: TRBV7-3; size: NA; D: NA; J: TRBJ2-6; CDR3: CASSPTMAGSGANVLTF; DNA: TGTGCCAGCAGCCCCACTATGGCGGGGTCCGGGGCCAACGTCCTGACTTTC
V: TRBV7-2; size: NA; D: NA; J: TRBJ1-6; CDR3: CASSYHRDSPLHF; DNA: TGTGCCAGCAGCTATCACAGGGATTCACCCCTCCACTTT
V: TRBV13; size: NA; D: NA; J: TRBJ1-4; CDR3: CASSPRPGKNEKLFF; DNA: TGTGCCAGCAGCCCGAGGCCCGGCAAGAATGAAAAACTGTTTTTT
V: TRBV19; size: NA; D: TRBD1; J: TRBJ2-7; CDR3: CASSMQPGQGSYEQYF; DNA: TGTGCCAGTAGTATGCAGCCGGGACAGGGGAGCTACGAGCAGTACTTC
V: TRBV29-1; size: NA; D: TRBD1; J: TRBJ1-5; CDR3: CSVGNDQAGGLPQHF; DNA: TGCAGCGTTGGGAATGATCAGGCAGGGGGACTGCCCCAGCATTTT
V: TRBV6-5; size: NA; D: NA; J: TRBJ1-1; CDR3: CASSRQEGTEAFF; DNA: TGTGCCAGCAGTAGACAGGAAGGTACTGAAGCTTTCTTT
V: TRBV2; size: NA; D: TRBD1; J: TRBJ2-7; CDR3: CASSSTPGQGIEQYF; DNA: TGTGCCAGCAGTTCTACCCCGGGACAGGGGATCGAGCAGTACTTC
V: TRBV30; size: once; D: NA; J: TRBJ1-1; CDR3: CAWSRDRNTEAFF; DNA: TGTGCCTGGAGTAGAGACAGGAACACTGAAGCTTTCTTT
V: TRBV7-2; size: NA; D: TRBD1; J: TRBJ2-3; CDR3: CASSGTGAEDTDTQYF; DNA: TGTGCCAGCAGCGGTACAGGGGCGGAAGACACAGATACGCAGTATTTT
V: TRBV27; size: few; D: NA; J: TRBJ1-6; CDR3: CASSTGQVYNSPLHF; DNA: TGTGCCAGCAGTACCGGACAAGTCTATAATTCACCCCTCCACTTT
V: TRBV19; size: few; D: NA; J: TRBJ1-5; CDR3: CASSTAKIGGRQPQHF; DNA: TGTGCCAGTAGTACCGCGAAGATCGGGGGACGACAGCCCCAGCATTTT
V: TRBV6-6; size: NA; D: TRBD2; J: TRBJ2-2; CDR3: CASSKAGGRIGELFF; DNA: TGTGCCAGCAGTAAAGCGGGGGGGCGTATCGGGGAGCTGTTTTTT
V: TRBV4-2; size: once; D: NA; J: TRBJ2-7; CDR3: CASSPEGQYEQYF; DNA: TGTGCCAGCTCTCCTGAGGGTCAGTACGAGCAGTACTTC
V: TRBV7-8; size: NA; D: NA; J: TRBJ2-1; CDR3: CASSLVGASNNEQFF; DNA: TGTGCCAGCAGCTTAGTGGGTGCTAGCAACAATGAGCAGTTCTTC
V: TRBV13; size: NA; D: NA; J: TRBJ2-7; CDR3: CASNPPGGSSYEQYF; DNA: TGTGCCAGCAACCCACCAGGAGGGAGCTCCTACGAGCAGTACTTC
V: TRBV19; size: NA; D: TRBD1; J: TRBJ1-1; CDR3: CASSGPEQGASEAFF; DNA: TGTGCCAGTAGTGGGCCCGAACAGGGGGCGTCTGAAGCTTTCTTT
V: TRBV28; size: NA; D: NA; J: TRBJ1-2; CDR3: CASTFRPDWGYTF; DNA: TGTGCCAGCACCTTCCGTCCGGACTGGGGCTACACCTTC
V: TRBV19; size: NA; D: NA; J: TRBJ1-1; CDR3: CASRDTDYTEAFF; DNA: TGTGCCAGCCGCGACACGGACTACACTGAAGCTTTCTTT
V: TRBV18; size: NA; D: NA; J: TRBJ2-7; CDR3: CASSDRGSGEQYF; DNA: TGTGCCAGCTCCGACCGGGGGTCAGGCGAGCAGTACTTC
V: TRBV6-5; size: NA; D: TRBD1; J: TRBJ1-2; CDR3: CASSREQGLGGYTF; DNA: TGTGCCAGCAGTCGGGAACAGGGGCTGGGGGGCTACACCTTC